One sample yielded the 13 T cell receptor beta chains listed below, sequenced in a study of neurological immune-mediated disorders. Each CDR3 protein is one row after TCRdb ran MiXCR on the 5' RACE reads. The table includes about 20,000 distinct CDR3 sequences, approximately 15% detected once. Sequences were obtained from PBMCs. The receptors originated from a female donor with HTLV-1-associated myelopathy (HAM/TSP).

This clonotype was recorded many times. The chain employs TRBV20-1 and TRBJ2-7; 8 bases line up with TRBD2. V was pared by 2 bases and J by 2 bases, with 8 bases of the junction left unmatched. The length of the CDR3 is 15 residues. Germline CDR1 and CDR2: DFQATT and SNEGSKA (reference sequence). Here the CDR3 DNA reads TGCAGTGCTAGATATCCGGGGGGGCGGGCCTACGAGCAGTACTTC. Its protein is CSARYPGGRAYEQYF.

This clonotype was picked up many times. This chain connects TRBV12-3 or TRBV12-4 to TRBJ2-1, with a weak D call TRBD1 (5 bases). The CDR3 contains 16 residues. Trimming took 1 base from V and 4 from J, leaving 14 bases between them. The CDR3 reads CASSLGRARLYNEQFF. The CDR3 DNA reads TGTGCCAGCAGTTTAGGCAGGGCGAGACTTTACAATGAGCAGTTCTTC.

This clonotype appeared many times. The CDR3 region is CASSLGLANTYEQYF. DNA of the CDR3: TGTGCCAGCTCATTAGGACTAGCGAACACCTACGAGCAGTACTTC. This sequence joins TRBV18 and TRBJ2-7; 9 bases match TRBD2. Germline V gene sequence: CDR1 KGHSH, CDR2 LQKENI. This CDR3 spans 15 amino acids. Trimming removed 5 bases from V and 2 bases from J; junction bases left unmatched: 7.

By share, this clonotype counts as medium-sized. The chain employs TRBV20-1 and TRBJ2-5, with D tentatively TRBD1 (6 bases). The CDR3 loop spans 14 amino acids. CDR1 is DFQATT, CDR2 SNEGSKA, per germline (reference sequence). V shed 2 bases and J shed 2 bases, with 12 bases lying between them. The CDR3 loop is CSARSGTTQETQYF. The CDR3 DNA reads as TGCAGTGCTAGATCCGGGACAACACAAGAGACCCAGTACTTC.

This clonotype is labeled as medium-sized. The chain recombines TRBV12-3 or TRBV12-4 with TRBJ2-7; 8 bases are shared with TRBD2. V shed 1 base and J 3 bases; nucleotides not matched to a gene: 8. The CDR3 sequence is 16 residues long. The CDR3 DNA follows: TGTGCCAGCAGTTTAGGGGCCGGGACTAGAGGCTACGAGCAGTACTTC. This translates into CASSLGAGTRGYEQYF.

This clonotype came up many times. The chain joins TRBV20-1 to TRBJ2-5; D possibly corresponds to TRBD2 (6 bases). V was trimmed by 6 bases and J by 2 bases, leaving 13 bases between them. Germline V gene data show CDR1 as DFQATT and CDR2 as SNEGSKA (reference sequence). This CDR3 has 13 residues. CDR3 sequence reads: CSARLGRQETQYF. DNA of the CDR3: TGCAGTGCCCGACTAGGGCGACAAGAGACCCAGTACTTC.

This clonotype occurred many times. This CDR3 is CASSYPRVSGANVLTF. CDR3 bases: TGTGCCAGCAGTTACCCCAGGGTCTCTGGGGCCAACGTCCTGACTTTC. V and J are TRBV6-2 or TRBV6-3 and TRBJ2-6, with a weak D call TRBD1 (5 bases). The V and J ends lost 2 bases and 0 bases respectively, with 8 bases between them. This CDR3 spans 16 amino acids. From germline, CDR1 is MNHEY and CDR2 SVGEGT.

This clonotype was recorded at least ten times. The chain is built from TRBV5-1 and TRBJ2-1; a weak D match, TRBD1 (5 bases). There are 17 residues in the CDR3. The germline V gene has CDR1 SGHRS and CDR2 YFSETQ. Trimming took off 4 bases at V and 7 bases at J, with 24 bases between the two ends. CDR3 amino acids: CASSLSVETVRVNEQFF. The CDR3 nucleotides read TGCGCCAGCAGCCTGTCTGTAGAGACAGTTAGGGTGAATGAGCAGTTCTTC.

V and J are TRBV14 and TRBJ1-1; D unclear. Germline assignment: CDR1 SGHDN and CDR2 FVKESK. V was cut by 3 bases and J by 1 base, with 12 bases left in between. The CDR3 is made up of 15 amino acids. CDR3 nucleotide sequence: TGTGCCAGCAGCCACCAAAGGGCAGGGAACACTGAAGCTTTCTTT. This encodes CASSHQRAGNTEAFF.

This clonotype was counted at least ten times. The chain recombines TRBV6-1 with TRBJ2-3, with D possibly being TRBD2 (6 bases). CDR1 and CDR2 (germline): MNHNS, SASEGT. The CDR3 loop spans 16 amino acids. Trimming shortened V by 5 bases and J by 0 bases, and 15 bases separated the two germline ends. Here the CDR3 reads CASSPWSGSSTDTQYF. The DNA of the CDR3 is TGTGCCAGCAGTCCGTGGTCCGGGAGCAGCACAGATACGCAGTATTTT.

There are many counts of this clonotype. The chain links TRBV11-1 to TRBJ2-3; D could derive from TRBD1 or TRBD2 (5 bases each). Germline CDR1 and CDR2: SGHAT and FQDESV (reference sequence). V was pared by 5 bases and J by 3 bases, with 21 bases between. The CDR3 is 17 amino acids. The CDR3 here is CASSRDGNPYSTDTQYF. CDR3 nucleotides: TGTGCCAGCAGCCGGGACGGGAACCCTTATTCTACAGATACGCAGTATTTT.

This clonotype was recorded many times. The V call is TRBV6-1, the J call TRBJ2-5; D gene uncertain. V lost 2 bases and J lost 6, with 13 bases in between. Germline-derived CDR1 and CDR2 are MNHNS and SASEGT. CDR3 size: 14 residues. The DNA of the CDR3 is TGTGCCAGCAGTGAATTTTTGGCACAAAAGACCCAGTACTTC. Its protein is CASSEFLAQKTQYF.

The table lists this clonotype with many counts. CDR3 nucleotide sequence: TGCAGTGCTCCGACTAGCGGGGCGGGGTCCGAGGAGCTGTTTTTT. This encodes CSAPTSGAGSEELFF. The chain is built from TRBV20-1 and TRBJ2-2; 11 bases are shared with TRBD2. Germline-derived CDR1 and CDR2 are DFQATT and SNEGSKA (reference sequence). The CDR3 is 15 residues long. The trim removed 5 bases at V and 10 bases at J, leaving 12 bases unmatched.